Given below is one T cell receptor beta chain in context. What it binds is not known. The donors were part of the validation cohort of 120 or so subjects. That cohort was separate from the first cohort, which comprised about 670 subjects. The CDR3 has 14 amino acids. V was shortened by 5 bases and J by 2 bases, with 13 bases between the two germline ends. The germline V gene encodes CDR1 SGHAT and CDR2 FQNNGV. Profiling relied on immunoSEQ multiplex PCR, and the TCRdb table lists in-frame clones only, not all of them. The sample contains about 350,000 clones, about 85% of which appear only once. This record comes from a study of cytomegalovirus exposure and HLA in healthy donors. Whole-study findings and limits: With high specificity and sensitivity, the classifier reportedly diagnosed cytomegalovirus status.

V and J are TRBV11-2 and TRBJ2-7; the D is unclear. The sample was PBMCs. This TCR derives from a woman in her twenties or thirties in good health and CMV-seropositive. For the CDR3, the DNA is TGTGCCAGCAGCCGCCGGCTCACCCCCTACGAGCAGTACTTC. Translation: CASSRRLTPYEQYF.